These 15 T cell receptor beta chains were sequenced from one sample in a study of blood T cell repertoires in COVID-19. Sequenced by immunoSEQ multiplex PCR; TCRdb stores in-frame clones only, minus some. The table has roughly 300,000 clones, 87% seen once. Sample: PBMCs or T cells enriched from blood (not recorded which). The receptors originated from a woman in her thirties who had recovered from COVID-19.

This chain links TRBV28 with TRBJ1-1, with D hard to call. The CDR3 runs 12 residues. V dropped 9 bases and J dropped 10 bases, with 18 bases sitting between them. In germline, CDR1 is MDHEN, CDR2 SYDVKM. The CDR3 reads CASSTWAGRAFF. CDR3 in DNA: TGTGCCAGTTCAACGTGGGCCGGTCGAGCTTTCTTT.

The chain is built from TRBV13 and TRBJ1-2; D perhaps matches TRBD1 (6 bases). V was shortened by 0 bases and J by 3 bases, with 17 bases between the two germline ends. The CDR3 length is 17 residues. Per the germline V gene, CDR1 is PRHDT and CDR2 is FYEKMQ (reference sequence). In DNA, the CDR3 is TGTGCCAGCAGCTTAGGCCCGGCCACAGGGCCGGACTATGGCTACACCTTC. Its protein product is CASSLGPATGPDYGYTF.

J is TRBJ1-2 and V is TRBV6-5, with D possibly matching TRBD1 (6 bases). The CDR3 has 14 amino acids. The V end lost 6 bases, the J end lost 4 bases, and 15 bases lay between the germline ends. The germline gives CDR1 MNHEY, CDR2 SVGAGI. For the CDR3, the DNA is TGTGCCAGCAGCTATACAGGGCCCTCCTATGGCTACACCTTC. It yields the protein CASSYTGPSYGYTF.

This clone was found a few times. CDR3 coding DNA: TGTGCCATCAGTGAGCCGCCCGGGGGGCGCATCGACTACGAGCAGTACTTC. Amino acids: CAISEPPGGRIDYEQYF. V and J are TRBV10-3 and TRBJ2-7; possibly TRBD2 for D (7 bases). The germline gives CDR1 ENHRY, CDR2 SYGVKD. The V end lost 2 bases, the J end lost 3 bases, and 20 bases lay between the germline ends. The length of the CDR3 is 17 residues.

This rearrangement joins TRBV11-3 to TRBJ2-3, with 8 positions matching TRBD2. This CDR3 contains 13 residues. V shed 5 bases and J 12 bases; nucleotides not matched to a gene: 10. The V gene's germline CDR1 is SGHNT and CDR2 YENEEA. The CDR3 loop reads CASSLGSGGTQYF. The CDR3 DNA follows: TGTGCCAGCAGCCTGGGGAGCGGGGGCACACAGTATTTT.

This clone has more than one count but fewer than ten. The chain is built from TRBV2 and TRBJ2-7; D is undetermined. This CDR3 spans 11 amino acids. Trimming shortened V by 1 base and J by 5 bases, and 3 bases separated the two germline ends. Germline CDR1 SNHLY, CDR2 FYNNEI. CDR3 coding DNA: TGTGCCAGCAGTGAAGTCAACGAGCAGTACTTC. Its protein product is CASSEVNEQYF.

This clone was observed a few times. The gene calls are TRBV18 and TRBJ1-5; D is uncertain. CDR1 and CDR2 (germline): KGHSH, LQKENI. This CDR3 contains 13 residues. The ends were cut back, 6 bases at V and 3 bases at J, with 9 bases in the middle. CDR3 sequence reads: CASSVADNQPQHF. CDR3 bases: TGTGCCAGCTCGGTGGCGGACAATCAGCCCCAGCATTTT.

The chain combines TRBV11-2 with TRBJ2-3; 8 bases map to TRBD2. CDR3 length: 17 amino acids. Germline V gives CDR1 SGHAT, CDR2 FQNNGV. V was pared by 2 bases and J by 10 bases, with 17 bases of the junction left unmatched. CDR3 region: CASSLRGTRDSYQAQYF. CDR3 bases: TGTGCCAGCAGCTTAAGGGGGACTAGGGATTCGTATCAGGCGCAGTATTTT.

This clone was recorded once. The chain has TRBV7-9 and TRBJ2-5; D might be TRBD1 (5 bases). The germline V gene has CDR1 SEHNR and CDR2 FQNEAQ (reference sequence). CDR3 length: 13 residues. Deletions cut 3 bases from V and 5 bases from J, with 10 bases between. CDR3 protein: CASSLLGQETQYF. CDR3 coding DNA: TGTGCCAGCAGCTTGCTGGGGCAGGAGACCCAGTACTTC.

The rearrangement links TRBV7-2 to TRBJ1-5, with a weak D call TRBD1 (5 bases). This CDR3 comprises 14 residues. Germline CDR1 reads SGHTA; CDR2 reads FQGNSA. With 8 bases removed from V and 7 bases from J, the gap between germline ends came to 18 bases. For the CDR3, the DNA is TGTGCCAGCTCCTCCCGCGGAGGGGACCAGCCCCAGCATTTT. Translated: CASSSRGGDQPQHF.

This sequence joins TRBV2 and TRBJ1-1; 7 nucleotides match TRBD1. CDR3 length: 13 residues. Trimming at V came to 4 bases and at J to 3 bases, leaving 2 bases not matched to a gene. Germline values: CDR1 SNHLY, CDR2 FYNNEI. CDR3 coding DNA: TGTGCCAGCAGTGCCAGGGGGGACACTGAAGCTTTCTTT. Translation: CASSARGDTEAFF.

This clone was observed once. The chain joins TRBV29-1 to TRBJ1-2; TRBD1 agrees at 7 bases. The CDR3 runs 13 residues. Trimming at V came to 6 bases and at J to 4 bases, leaving 8 bases not matched to a gene. The V gene's germline CDR1 is SQVTM and CDR2 ANQGSEA. This chain's CDR3 is CSVDRVRGYGYTF. The CDR3 nucleotides read TGCAGCGTAGACAGGGTTCGCGGCTATGGCTACACCTTC.

The rearrangement uses TRBV18 and TRBJ2-1; 8 nucleotides match TRBD2. V shed 6 bases, J shed 5 bases, and the junction held 9 bases outside the gene matches. CDR1 is KGHSH and CDR2 is LQKENI in the germline V gene. This CDR3 contains 15 residues. The CDR3 DNA reads as TGTGCCAGCTCGGATGGGACTAGTTTTGACAATGAGCAGTTCTTC. Amino acid sequence: CASSDGTSFDNEQFF.

The chain carries TRBV6-5 and TRBJ1-2, with 8 bases fitting TRBD1. This CDR3 spans 14 amino acids. The germline V gene has CDR1 MNHEY and CDR2 SVGAGI. J gave up 4 bases and V 6 bases, and 7 bases lay outside the gene matches. The CDR3 nucleotides read TGTGCCAGCAGAGGACAGGGAGGGAGCTATGGCTACACCTTC. The encoded protein is CASRGQGGSYGYTF.

This chain links TRBV4-1 with TRBJ1-4, with 8 bases aligning to TRBD1. Germline V gene lookup returns CDR1 MGHRA and CDR2 YSYEKL. The V and J ends lost 4 bases and 7 bases, in that order; junction bases with no gene match: 8. This CDR3 is 15 amino acids long. The CDR3 is CASSRMDRVGEKLFF. CDR3 in DNA: TGCGCCAGCAGCCGAATGGACAGGGTGGGTGAAAAACTGTTTTTT.